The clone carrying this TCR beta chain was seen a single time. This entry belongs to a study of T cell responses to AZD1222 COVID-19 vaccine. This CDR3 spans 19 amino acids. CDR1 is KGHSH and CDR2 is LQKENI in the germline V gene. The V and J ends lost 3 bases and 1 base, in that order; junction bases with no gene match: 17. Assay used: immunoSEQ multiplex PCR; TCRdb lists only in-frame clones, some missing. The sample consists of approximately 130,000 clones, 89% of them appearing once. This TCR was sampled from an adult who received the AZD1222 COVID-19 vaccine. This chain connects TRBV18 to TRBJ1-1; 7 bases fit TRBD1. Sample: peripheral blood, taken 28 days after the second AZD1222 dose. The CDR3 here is CASSPRRLMGQHENTEAFF. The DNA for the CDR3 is TGTGCCAGCTCACCCAGGCGGTTGATGGGACAGCATGAGAACACTGAAGCTTTCTTT.